This T cell receptor (beta chain) came from a study of blood T cell repertoires in COVID-19. About the research overall: From the United States, Italy and Spain came samples of acute and convalescent COVID-19. Sources were T cells, B-cell-depleted T cells, or PBMCs; the material itself was cDNA or gDNA.

Per the study methods: From reference gene primer amplification, estimates of nucleated cell counts were derived. Repertoires were generated with immunoSEQ multiplex PCR, while TCRdb's copy carries only in-frame clones and drops some. That table supplies the V and J calls and clone size; D and trimming were determined from the DNA. Of over 150,000 clones in the sample, more than 80% were seen once. CDR3 length: 14 amino acids. V lost 4 bases to trimming and J lost 4 bases; unmatched junction nucleotides: 6. Germline CDR1 and CDR2: MNHEY and SMNVEV (reference sequence). This chain connects TRBV27 to TRBJ1-1; TRBD1 agrees at 7 bases. Material for sequencing was peripheral blood. The origin of this receptor is a man in his fifties or sixties with acute or convalescent COVID-19. The CDR3 DNA is TGTGCCAGCAGTTATCGAGGGGGCGGCACTGAAGCTTTCTTT. This sequence encodes CASSYRGGGTEAFF.